Sequencing of this TCR beta chain was carried out in a study of CD8 T cells in ankylosing spondylitis. Whole-study findings and limits: In peripheral blood, disease-linked CD8+ clones occurred at relatively low frequencies. Ankylosing spondylitis blood appeared to be characterized by a TCR beta motif of about 8 highly homologous variants.

With regard to this clonotype: Antigen: not known.

TCRdb analysed the 5' RACE reads with MiXCR anew, one entry per CDR3 protein. This sample has 700,000 to 1,000,000 distinct CDR3 sequences; approximately 12% occur once, and the top ten carry 0.51%. The sequence derives from a male donor with ankylosing spondylitis. The sequencing sample was made of blood, either unsorted or a sorted T cell fraction (not recorded which).

CDR3 sequence (DNA): TGCGCCAGCAGCCAGGGCATGGGAAGCAATCAGCCCCAGCATTTT. It encodes CASSQGMGSNQPQHF. The rearrangement links TRBV4-3 to TRBJ1-5; D is unresolved. V was pared by 3 bases and J by 1 base, with 10 bases between. CDR3 length: 15 amino acids. Germline V gene lookup returns CDR1 LGHNA and CDR2 YSLEER.